This T cell receptor beta chain stems from a study of identical twins. The sample holds many counts of this clonotype. V lost 8 bases and J 3 bases, leaving 20 bases between the germline ends. This CDR3 comprises 15 residues. Looked up from germline, CDR1 is SNHLY and CDR2 is FYNNEI. TCRdb recomputed calls from the 5' RACE reads with MiXCR, one row per CDR3 protein. This sample has approximately 690,000 distinct CDR3 sequences, with approximately 6% found just once. Material for sequencing was naive T cells sorted from blood. The receptor was isolated from a man younger than 35 in good health. V usage is TRBV2 and J usage is TRBJ2-7; possibly TRBD1 for D (5 bases). The CDR3 protein is CASGLIRELDYEQYF. In DNA, the CDR3 is TGTGCCAGCGGTTTAATCAGGGAATTGGACTACGAGCAGTACTTC.